One sample yielded the 25 T cell receptor beta chains listed below, sequenced in a study of blood T cell repertoires in COVID-19. Measured with immunoSEQ multiplex PCR; TCRdb has only the in-frame clones, and not every one. This table holds some 200,000 clones, approximately 80% found once. Sequenced sample: peripheral blood. The source is a woman in her sixties who had recovered from COVID-19.

The chain links TRBV30 to TRBJ1-5; tentative D call: TRBD1 (5 bases). Germline V lookup: CDR1 GTSNPN, CDR2 SVGIG (reference sequence). V lost 1 base to trimming and J lost 9 bases, with 7 bases between them. This CDR3 comprises 11 residues. CDR3 nucleotide sequence: TGTGCCTGGAGTGCCGGGGGGCCCCAGCATTTT. This codes for CAWSAGGPQHF.

The chain couples TRBV6-2 or TRBV6-3 to TRBJ2-3; weak D call: TRBD2 (5 bases). Germline V CDR1 and CDR2: MNHEY, SVGEGT. V was clipped by 5 bases and J by 7 bases, with 10 bases between them. The CDR3 has 12 residues. Here the CDR3 reads CASSASGHTQYF. In nucleotides, the CDR3 is TGTGCCAGCAGTGCAAGCGGCCATACGCAGTATTTT.

The gene calls are TRBV5-4 and TRBJ1-1, with D unclear. The CDR3 runs 16 residues. CDR1 is SGHNT, CDR2 YYREEE, per germline (reference sequence). V dropped 9 bases and J dropped 4 bases, with 25 bases sitting between them. CDR3 amino acids: CATALVSLGSGTEAFF. The CDR3 region has the DNA TGTGCCACCGCACTGGTCTCGCTCGGGTCTGGCACTGAAGCTTTCTTT.

V is TRBV5-3 and J is TRBJ1-2; D gene ambiguous. TRBV5-3 is an open reading frame, and its role is uncertain. The CDR3 is 13 amino acids. V was cut by 1 base and J by 2 bases, with 6 bases left in between. DNA of the CDR3: TGTGCCAGAAGCTTGCAAACAAACTATGGCTACACCTTC. This codes for CARSLQTNYGYTF.

The rearrangement uses TRBV6-5 and TRBJ1-1, with a tentative D call TRBD1 (5 bases). V dropped 2 bases and J dropped 5 bases, with 9 bases sitting between them. The CDR3 loop spans 13 amino acids. CDR1 and CDR2 (germline): MNHEY, SVGAGI. CDR3 in amino acids: CASSYGGGTEAFF. In DNA, the CDR3 is TGTGCCAGCAGTTACGGGGGGGGAACTGAAGCTTTCTTT.

Note on this clone: Other DNA sequences of this sample code for an identical CDR3. V and J are TRBV6-2 or TRBV6-3 and TRBJ1-2, with 11 nucleotides matching TRBD1. V shed 6 bases and J 3 bases; nucleotides not matched to a gene: 6. The germline V gene encodes CDR1 MNHEY and CDR2 SVGEGT. The CDR3 loop spans 15 amino acids. The CDR3 loop reads CASSSPGQGDYGYTF. CDR3 coding DNA: TGTGCCAGCAGCTCTCCGGGACAGGGGGACTATGGCTACACCTTC.

The chain employs TRBV5-1 and TRBJ2-7, with 9 bases aligning to TRBD1. Germline V gene data show CDR1 as SGHRS and CDR2 as YFSETQ. Unmatched junction bases numbered 3, after V lost 2 bases and J lost 0 bases. The CDR3 covers 15 residues. DNA for the CDR3: TGCGCCAGCAGCTTAACAGGGGGCCCCTCCTACGAGCAGTACTTC. It encodes CASSLTGGPSYEQYF.

Only a few counts were recorded for this clone. This chain connects TRBV9 to TRBJ2-1; perhaps TRBD2 as D (7 bases). CDR1 is SGDLS, CDR2 YYNGEE, per germline. This CDR3 is 15 amino acids long. V lost 1 base, J lost 4 bases, and 12 bases lay in between. Here the CDR3 reads CASSVRGGRYNEQFF. The CDR3 nucleotides are TGTGCCAGCAGCGTAAGGGGGGGCCGGTACAATGAGCAGTTCTTC.

V gene TRBV30 combines with J gene TRBJ1-4; tentative D call: TRBD1 (6 bases). The V end was cut by 1 base, the J end by 5 bases, with 14 bases between. Germline CDR1 reads GTSNPN; CDR2 reads SVGIG (reference sequence). The CDR3 is made up of 15 amino acids. The CDR3 is CAWSGKTGPNEKLFF. CDR3 sequence (DNA): TGTGCCTGGAGTGGCAAGACAGGACCAAATGAAAAACTGTTTTTT.

This clone showed up just a few times. The chain combines TRBV19 with TRBJ1-4; 7 positions agree with TRBD1. Germline V gives CDR1 LNHDA, CDR2 SQIVND (reference sequence). CDR3 length: 15 residues. The trim removed 9 bases at V and 0 bases at J, leaving 7 bases unmatched. CDR3 protein: CASGQAMSTNEKLFF. CDR3 nucleotides: TGTGCCAGCGGACAGGCCATGTCAACTAATGAAAAACTGTTTTTT.

The chain has TRBV2 and TRBJ2-2, with D perhaps TRBD1 (6 bases). V lost 5 bases and J 0 bases, leaving 10 bases between the germline ends. The CDR3 consists of 15 residues. Germline values: CDR1 SNHLY, CDR2 FYNNEI. The CDR3 here is CASSLDSANTGELFF. The CDR3 region has the DNA TGTGCCAGCAGTCTGGACAGCGCGAACACCGGGGAGCTGTTTTTT.

The chain joins TRBV6-5 to TRBJ2-7; 7 bases agree with TRBD1. The CDR3 contains 13 residues. V lost 7 bases and J lost 5; bases outside the gene matches: 8. In germline, CDR1 is MNHEY, CDR2 SVGAGI. The CDR3, as DNA: TGTGCCAGCACAGAGACAGGGAGCGACGAGCAGTACTTC. It is translated as CASTETGSDEQYF.

The chain couples TRBV14 to TRBJ1-2; D is uncertain. This CDR3 contains 16 residues. Deletions cut 0 bases from V and 2 bases from J, with 13 bases between. CDR1 and CDR2 from the germline V gene are SGHDN and FVKESK. As DNA, the CDR3 is TGTGCCAGCAGCCAAGACAACAGATTCGCCAACTATGGCTACACCTTC. This encodes CASSQDNRFANYGYTF.

The CDR3 DNA reads TGTGCCAGCAGTATGATGGGGACAGGGGGTCACATTCAGTACTTC. It yields the protein CASSMMGTGGHIQYF. This chain links TRBV5-6 with TRBJ2-4; 11 nucleotides align to TRBD1. Germline assignment: CDR1 SGHDT and CDR2 YYEEEE. The V gene end was trimmed by 5 bases and the J gene end by 8 bases; junction bases not matched to a gene: 9. The CDR3 has 15 amino acids. The full variable domain, completed using reference TRBV5-6 and TRBJ2-4, is DAGVTQSPTHLIKTRGQQVTLRCSPKSGHDTVSWYQQALGQGPQFIFQYYEEEERQRGNFPDRFSGHQFPNYSSELNVNALLLGDSALYLCASSMMGTGGHIQYFGAGTRLSVL.

The V and J genes are TRBV12-2 and TRBJ1-2; the listed D gene, TRBD1, was not tested against the DNA. TRBV12-2 is a pseudogene. The CDR3 contains 15 residues. The CDR3 is CASRLWAGQGNGYTF. For the CDR3, the DNA is TGTGCAAGTCGCTTATGGGCCGGACAGGGGAATGGCTACACCTTC.

The chain couples TRBV11-3 to TRBJ2-7; TRBD1 matches at 10 bases. The J segment lost 5 bases and the V segment lost 5 bases, leaving 6 bases of the junction unmatched. The CDR3 length is 14 residues. Germline V CDR1 and CDR2: SGHNT, YENEEA. CDR3 coding DNA: TGTGCCAGCAGCCCCGGGACAGGGGTGGACGAGCAGTACTTC. Protein sequence: CASSPGTGVDEQYF.

The chain is built from TRBV6-2 or TRBV6-3 and TRBJ1-2, with a possible D match to TRBD1 (6 bases). This CDR3 is 14 amino acids long. Trimming took off 5 bases at V and 4 bases at J, with 14 bases between the two ends. CDR1 and CDR2 (germline): MNHEY, SVGEGT. The CDR3 DNA reads TGTGCCAGCAGTCCAGGACAGACCGTCTATGGCTACACCTTC. Protein product: CASSPGQTVYGYTF.

The chain recombines TRBV4-3 with TRBJ2-5; D uncertain. V lost 0 bases and J lost 5, with 13 bases in between. This CDR3 comprises 15 residues. Germline V gives CDR1 LGHNA, CDR2 YSLEER. The CDR3 region has the DNA TGCGCCAGCAGCCAAGACGGGTCTATAGTGGAGACCCAGTACTTC. It codes for CASSQDGSIVETQYF.

The rearrangement links TRBV27 to TRBJ2-3; TRBD2 matches 10 bases. The CDR3 is 14 residues long. J gave up 8 bases and V 2 bases, and 4 bases lay outside the gene matches. Germline-derived CDR1 and CDR2 are MNHEY and SMNVEV (reference sequence). CDR3 region: CASSLLAGEGTQYF. DNA of the CDR3: TGTGCCAGCAGTTTACTAGCGGGGGAAGGTACGCAGTATTTT.

The chain links TRBV2 to TRBJ2-7; maybe TRBD1 (6 bases). In germline, CDR1 is SNHLY, CDR2 FYNNEI. With 4 bases removed from V and 5 bases from J, the gap between germline ends came to 9 bases. This CDR3 region has 12 residues. The CDR3 protein is CASSGAGDEQYF. The CDR3 bases are TGTGCCAGCAGTGGGGCAGGGGACGAGCAGTACTTC.

The chain has TRBV2 and TRBJ1-1; tentative D call: TRBD1 (6 bases). V lost 7 bases and J lost 1, with 10 bases in between. The CDR3 sequence is 13 residues long. Per the germline V gene, CDR1 is SNHLY and CDR2 is FYNNEI. The CDR3 DNA sequence: TGTGCCAGCAACCCGACAGGGAACACTGAAGCTTTCTTT. Translating it yields CASNPTGNTEAFF.

V usage is TRBV6-2 or TRBV6-3 and J usage is TRBJ1-1; D call uncertain. Germline CDR1 reads MNHEY; CDR2 reads SVGEGT. The CDR3 sequence is 13 residues long. Trimming removed 4 bases at V and 5 bases at J, with 11 bases between. CDR3 region: CASSSTGRTEAFF. The CDR3 bases are TGTGCCAGCAGTTCAACGGGGAGGACTGAAGCTTTCTTT.

The chain recombines TRBV4-1 with TRBJ1-2, with D perhaps TRBD1 (5 bases). The V end lost 1 base, the J end lost 0 bases, and 12 bases lay between the germline ends. Germline values: CDR1 MGHRA, CDR2 YSYEKL. The CDR3 has 16 amino acids. The DNA of the CDR3 is TGCGCCAGCAGCCAAGCGGCACAGGAGACTAACTATGGCTACACCTTC. Its translation is CASSQAAQETNYGYTF.

The chain employs TRBV10-3 and TRBJ1-5, with unresolved D. Germline V gene sequence: CDR1 ENHRY, CDR2 SYGVKD. Between the trimmed V and J ends, which lost 2 bases and 8 bases, there was a span of 10 bases. The CDR3 is 13 amino acids. The CDR3 DNA reads TGTGCCATCAGTGAGAGCGCTCCGGAGCCCCAGCATTTT. The encoded protein is CAISESAPEPQHF.

CDR3 sequence (DNA): TGTGCCAGCAGCCCCCGACTAGCGGGGAGAAGTGAGCTGTTTTTT. Translated, it gives CASSPRLAGRSELFF. The chain employs TRBV11-3 and TRBJ2-2, with TRBD2 identical over 11 bases. Unmatched junction bases numbered 10, after V lost 5 bases and J lost 11 bases. The CDR3 consists of 15 residues. CDR1 is SGHNT, CDR2 YENEEA, per germline.